Here is one T cell receptor beta chain with its context. Its target is unknown. Treatment described: around 19 received Ad26.COV2.S at low or high dose, single or two shots; about 5 received placebo; per-sample allocation not given. It was on day 63 after the first vaccine or placebo injection that samples were taken. An 18-55-year-old adult in Boston served as donor. The sample is drawn from a study of Ad26.COV2.S vaccination and SARS-CoV-2 variants. Study-level information: Donor participated within the Ad26.COV2.S arm of the COV1001 trial. In the study, Ad26.COV2.S was injected intramuscularly once, or twice 56 days apart.

The CDR3 extends over 15 amino acids. From germline, CDR1 is LGHDT and CDR2 YNNKEL (reference sequence). The ends were cut back, 5 bases at V and 6 bases at J, with 17 bases in the middle. The repertoire was sequenced with immunoSEQ multiplex PCR; TCRdb's copy has only in-frame clones and lacks some. The profile shows approximately 480,000 clones, roughly 87% of them singletons. Overall study findings and caveats: Spike-specific TCR breadth ran higher among vaccine recipients than placebo recipients.

Sequencing used peripheral blood, obtained in a trial of Ad26.COV2.S vaccine versus placebo. This chain joins TRBV3-1 (or the pseudogene TRBV3-2) and TRBJ2-1, with a weak D call TRBD2 (6 bases). The TCR was taken from a person between 18 and 65 years old who received the Ad26.COV2.S COVID-19 vaccine or a placebo. The CDR3 sequence: CASSGGAGPGNEQFF. The DNA of the CDR3 is TGTGCCAGCAGCGGAGGGGCAGGGCCCGGCAATGAGCAGTTCTTC.